The clone carrying this TCR beta chain occurred a few times. Its antigen is not known. Amplified TCR beta CDR3 regions came from RNA transcripts. The HTBI primer set served for first-round RT-PCR of the TCR CDR3. TCRdb re-analysed the multiplex PCR reads in MiXCR, keeping a single row per CDR3 protein. The repertoire holds about 360,000 distinct CDR3 sequences, with around 25% as singletons. Trimming removed 3 bases at V and 7 bases at J, with 13 bases between. The CDR3 is made up of 15 amino acids. Clinical symptoms, serum thyroxine, TRAb, thyroid ultrasound and orbital computed tomography informed diagnoses. The data originate from a study of T cells in Graves' hyperthyroidism and ophthalmopathy. Study-level results: Ophthalmopathy could be told apart from stable hyperthyroidism with a 13 V-J model. In validation, the model predicted ophthalmopathy. These predictions came a median roughly seven months before onset. In blood, most of the thyroid clonotypes expanded above 0.001 were also present.

Sequenced: blood. This clonotype was sampled from a man aged 45-65 years with Graves' hyperthyroidism. V is TRBV12-3 or TRBV12-4 and J is TRBJ1-6, with a possible D match to TRBD1 (5 bases). Written as DNA, the CDR3 is TGTGCCAGCAGTTTGCAGCAGGGTGGGAATTCACCCCTCCACTTT. Its protein is CASSLQQGGNSPLHF.